This T cell receptor (beta chain) was identified in a study of CD8 T cells in ankylosing spondylitis. Trimming left V 4 bases short and J 0 bases short, with 6 bases between. Germline V gene lookup returns CDR1 MNHEY and CDR2 SMNVEV (reference sequence). This CDR3 has 13 amino acids. In making TCR beta libraries, quantitative 5'-RACE with molecular barcodes was used. TCRdb used MiXCR to reprocess the 5' RACE reads, holding one entry per CDR3 protein. The table records roughly 190,000 distinct CDR3 sequences, around 13% of them present only once. For this clonotype: As yet, its antigen is unknown.

Study-wide findings and caveats: Reactive arthritis synovial fluid and blood were previously reported to contain some motif variants.

The sequenced sample was blood, either unsorted or a sorted T cell fraction (not recorded which). The source is a male donor with ankylosing spondylitis or in good health (not recorded which). The chain employs TRBV27 and TRBJ1-2, with D unresolved. The CDR3 nucleotides read TGTGCCAGCAGTTCTGCGGCTAACTATGGCTACACCTTC. This gives the protein CASSSAANYGYTF.